Listed below are T cell receptor beta chains from one sample, sequenced in a study of cytomegalovirus exposure and HLA in healthy donors. Clones were sequenced by immunoSEQ multiplex PCR, and TCRdb holds only the in-frame ones, with some missing. The sample spans roughly 120,000 clones; the ten largest clones claim around 7%. What was sequenced was PBMCs. Source of these receptors: a man between 35 and 55 years old in good health and CMV-seropositive. Both conserved end residues are part of each CDR3. A D gene is named only where the DNA matches it firmly.

D gene: .; V gene: TRBV11-1; J gene: TRBJ2-1; CDR3 protein: CASSPYGAGASYNEQFF; CDR3 DNA: TGTGCCAGCAGCCCCTATGGAGCGGGTGCATCCTACAATGAGCAGTTCTTC
D gene: TRBD1; V gene: TRBV5-1; J gene: TRBJ2-7; CDR3 protein: CASSSSGTGGGEQYF; CDR3 DNA: TGCGCCAGCAGCTCCTCCGGGACAGGGGGTGGCGAGCAGTACTTC
D gene: .; V gene: TRBV7-3; J gene: TRBJ2-2; CDR3 protein: CASSLNRAGSTGELFF; CDR3 DNA: TGTGCCAGCAGCTTAAATAGGGCGGGAAGCACCGGGGAGCTGTTTTTT
D gene: TRBD1; V gene: TRBV28; J gene: TRBJ1-2; CDR3 protein: CASTTGGSPPYGYTF; CDR3 DNA: TGTGCCAGCACGACAGGGGGTTCGCCCCCGTATGGCTACACCTTC
D gene: .; V gene: TRBV11-2; J gene: TRBJ2-7; CDR3 protein: CASSYGEVSYEQYF; CDR3 DNA: TGTGCCAGCAGCTACGGTGAAGTCTCCTACGAGCAGTACTTC
D gene: .; V gene: TRBV29-1; J gene: TRBJ2-4; CDR3 protein: CSVAGAGNIQYF; CDR3 DNA: TGCAGCGTTGCGGGTGCTGGAAACATTCAGTACTTC
D gene: .; V gene: TRBV27; J gene: TRBJ2-4; CDR3 protein: CASAEGGVAKNIQYF; CDR3 DNA: TGTGCCAGTGCCGAGGGAGGCGTAGCCAAAAACATTCAGTACTTC
D gene: .; V gene: TRBV5-8; J gene: TRBJ2-5; CDR3 protein: CASSLIRRDQETQYF; CDR3 DNA: TGTGCCAGCAGCTTAATAAGGCGGGACCAAGAGACCCAGTACTTC
D gene: TRBD1; V gene: TRBV7-9; J gene: TRBJ1-1; CDR3 protein: CASSPTGFTEAFF; CDR3 DNA: TGTGCCAGCAGCCCGACAGGGTTTACTGAAGCTTTCTTT
D gene: TRBD2; V gene: TRBV30; J gene: TRBJ2-1; CDR3 protein: CAWTHWAGGISEQFF; CDR3 DNA: TGTGCCTGGACCCACTGGGCGGGAGGGATAAGCGAGCAGTTCTTC
D gene: TRBD1; V gene: TRBV7-3; J gene: TRBJ2-1; CDR3 protein: CASSLQTGLGNEQFF; CDR3 DNA: TGTGCCAGCAGCCTCCAGACAGGGCTGGGAAATGAGCAGTTCTTC
D gene: TRBD2; V gene: TRBV5-1; J gene: TRBJ2-1; CDR3 protein: CASSPAAGRSEQFF; CDR3 DNA: TGCGCCAGCAGCCCCGCAGCGGGAAGGAGTGAGCAGTTCTTC
D gene: TRBD2; V gene: TRBV7-9; J gene: TRBJ2-1; CDR3 protein: CASSEGLPYNEQFF; CDR3 DNA: TGTGCCAGCAGCGAGGGACTACCCTACAATGAGCAGTTCTTC
D gene: .; V gene: TRBV5-1; J gene: TRBJ2-2; CDR3 protein: CASSLTSGTTNTGELFF; CDR3 DNA: TGCGCCAGCAGCTTGACCAGCGGAACAACGAACACCGGGGAGCTGTTTTTT
D gene: .; V gene: TRBV28; J gene: TRBJ2-3; CDR3 protein: CASRGTPGGGGDTDTQYF; CDR3 DNA: TGTGCCAGCAGGGGGACCCCGGGGGGCGGAGGGGACACAGATACGCAGTATTTT
D gene: .; V gene: TRBV5-1; J gene: TRBJ2-7; CDR3 protein: CASSTGGTETIHEQYF; CDR3 DNA: TGCGCCAGCAGCACGGGGGGGACAGAAACCATCCACGAGCAGTACTTC
D gene: TRBD2; V gene: TRBV7-9; J gene: TRBJ2-1; CDR3 protein: CASSPGREGPYEQFF; CDR3 DNA: TGTGCCAGCAGCCCGGGGCGGGAGGGCCCTTACGAGCAGTTCTTC
D gene: .; V gene: TRBV7-3; J gene: TRBJ1-1; CDR3 protein: CASSATGGSDTEAFF; CDR3 DNA: TGTGCCAGCAGCGCGACGGGGGGGTCGGACACTGAAGCTTTCTTT
D gene: .; V gene: TRBV5-8; J gene: TRBJ2-7; CDR3 protein: CASSLFGQVYEQYF; CDR3 DNA: TGTGCCAGCAGCTTATTTGGTCAGGTCTACGAGCAGTACTTC
D gene: .; V gene: TRBV5-6; J gene: TRBJ2-3; CDR3 protein: CASSSPVSSEDPDTQYF; CDR3 DNA: TGTGCCAGCAGCTCCCCAGTCAGTTCCGAGGATCCAGATACGCAGTATTTT
D gene: .; V gene: TRBV19; J gene: TRBJ2-2; CDR3 protein: CASTGGGELFF; CDR3 DNA: TGTGCCAGTACTGGCGGCGGGGAGCTGTTTTTT
D gene: TRBD1; V gene: TRBV11-3; J gene: TRBJ2-1; CDR3 protein: CASSQRQGVMDNEQFF; CDR3 DNA: TGTGCCAGCAGTCAGCGACAGGGCGTGATGGACAATGAGCAGTTCTTC
D gene: .; V gene: TRBV7-3; J gene: TRBJ2-2; CDR3 protein: CASSPAGSGNTGELFF; CDR3 DNA: TGTGCCAGCAGCCCTGCGGGTAGCGGGAACACCGGGGAGCTGTTTTTT
D gene: TRBD2; V gene: TRBV7-2; J gene: TRBJ2-7; CDR3 protein: CASSPSGHSSYEQYF; CDR3 DNA: TGTGCCAGCAGCCCTAGCGGGCATAGCTCCTACGAGCAGTACTTC
D gene: .; V gene: TRBV19; J gene: TRBJ1-2; CDR3 protein: CASSIGRWDGYTF; CDR3 DNA: TGTGCCAGTAGTATCGGCAGGTGGGATGGCTACACCTTC
D gene: TRBD1; V gene: TRBV7-9; J gene: TRBJ1-4; CDR3 protein: CASSLGQGREKLFF; CDR3 DNA: TGTGCCAGCAGCTTAGGACAGGGACGCGAAAAACTGTTTTTT
D gene: .; V gene: TRBV7-2; J gene: TRBJ2-7; CDR3 protein: CASSLALDSAYEQYF; CDR3 DNA: TGTGCCAGCAGCTTAGCACTAGATTCCGCCTACGAGCAGTACTTC
D gene: .; V gene: TRBV10-3; J gene: TRBJ1-2; CDR3 protein: CAISESETAVYGYTF; CDR3 DNA: TGTGCCATCAGTGAGTCTGAGACAGCCGTCTATGGCTACACCTTC
D gene: TRBD1; V gene: TRBV29-1; J gene: TRBJ2-7; CDR3 protein: CSVVQGSSYEQYF; CDR3 DNA: TGCAGCGTTGTACAGGGGAGCTCCTACGAGCAGTACTTC
D gene: .; V gene: TRBV29-1; J gene: TRBJ2-5; CDR3 protein: CSVEAWAGETQYF; CDR3 DNA: TGCAGCGTTGAAGCCTGGGCGGGGGAGACCCAGTACTTC
D gene: TRBD1; V gene: TRBV15; J gene: TRBJ2-7; CDR3 protein: CATSRGQGLVEQYF; CDR3 DNA: TGTGCCACCAGCAGAGGACAGGGTTTGGTCGAGCAGTACTTC
D gene: .; V gene: TRBV7-9; J gene: TRBJ1-4; CDR3 protein: CASTPGRGNEKLFF; CDR3 DNA: TGTGCCAGCACCCCAGGGCGGGGTAATGAAAAACTGTTTTTT
D gene: TRBD1; V gene: TRBV13; J gene: TRBJ2-3; CDR3 protein: CASSPRTGRGDGTDTQYF; CDR3 DNA: TGTGCCAGCAGCCCCAGGACAGGACGTGGGGATGGCACAGATACGCAGTATTTT
D gene: .; V gene: TRBV6-1; J gene: TRBJ2-7; CDR3 protein: CASSEQGSYEQYF; CDR3 DNA: TGTGCCAGCAGTGAACAGGGCTCCTACGAGCAGTACTTC
D gene: TRBD2; V gene: TRBV5-1; J gene: TRBJ2-7; CDR3 protein: CASSLAAGERYEQYF; CDR3 DNA: TGCGCCAGCAGCTTGGCGGCGGGAGAAAGGTACGAGCAGTACTTC
D gene: TRBD1; V gene: TRBV7-8; J gene: TRBJ2-3; CDR3 protein: CASNPGQGWTDTQYF; CDR3 DNA: TGTGCCAGCAACCCCGGACAGGGATGGACAGATACGCAGTATTTT
D gene: .; V gene: TRBV7-3; J gene: TRBJ2-1; CDR3 protein: CASSLTSGNYNEQFF; CDR3 DNA: TGTGCCAGCAGCTTAACTAGCGGAAACTACAATGAGCAGTTCTTC